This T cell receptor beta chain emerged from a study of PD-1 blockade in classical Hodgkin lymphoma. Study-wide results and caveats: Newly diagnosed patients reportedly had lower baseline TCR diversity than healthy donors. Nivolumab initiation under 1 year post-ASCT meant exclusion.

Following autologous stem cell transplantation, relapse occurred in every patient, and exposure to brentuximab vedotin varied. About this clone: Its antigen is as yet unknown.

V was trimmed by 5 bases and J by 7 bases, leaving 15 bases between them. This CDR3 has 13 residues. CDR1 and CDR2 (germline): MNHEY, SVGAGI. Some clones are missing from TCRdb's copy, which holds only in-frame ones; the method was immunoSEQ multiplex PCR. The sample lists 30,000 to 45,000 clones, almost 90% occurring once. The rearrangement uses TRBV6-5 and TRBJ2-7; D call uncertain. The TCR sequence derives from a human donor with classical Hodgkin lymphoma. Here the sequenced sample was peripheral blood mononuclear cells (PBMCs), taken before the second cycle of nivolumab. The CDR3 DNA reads TGTGCCAGCAGTCACCCGGGCCTCCTAGAGCAGTACTTC. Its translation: CASSHPGLLEQYF.